The clone carrying this T cell receptor beta chain was detected many times. The data are from a study of early T cells in non-severe SARS-CoV-2 infection. Study-wide background: The study sequenced bulk RNA from unsorted whole blood, with chains unpaired.

CDR1 and CDR2 (germline): MNHEY, SMNVEV (reference sequence). Unmatched junction bases numbered 9, after V lost 7 bases and J lost 5 bases. This CDR3 is 14 amino acids long. Each cDNA molecule carried a unique molecular identifier. MiXCR, applied by TCRdb to the 5' RACE reads, yields one record per CDR3 protein. The table lists about 84,000 distinct CDR3 sequences, 9% to 14% of them singletons. The origin of this receptor is an adult who was a healthcare worker with PCR-confirmed SARS-CoV-2 infection or an uninfected control (not recorded which). This rearrangement joins TRBV27 to TRBJ1-1; TRBD1 agrees at 8 bases. The specimen was whole blood. CDR3 loop: CASNSQGARTEAFF. The CDR3 region has the DNA TGTGCCAGCAATTCGCAGGGGGCTAGGACTGAAGCTTTCTTT.